This passage covers 25 T cell receptor beta chains from one sample sequenced in a study of T cells in localized non-small cell lung cancer (dated by TCRdb to 2019 to 2021). Library prep was done by the immunoSEQ multiplex PCR assay. The table was pulled from immuneACCESS by TCRdb, which kept in-frame rearrangements only. Such tables lose some clones; where checked, under half of the loss comes from unresolved V genes, and the rest has no known cause. In this sample the table shows tens of thousands of clones, about 91% of which occur a single time. Of the sample, approximately 12% falls within the top ten clones. The sequencing here drew on peripheral blood mononuclear cells, taken before any cancer treatment. The receptors stem from a female donor of 60 years or more with stage II lung adenocarcinoma.

A note on this clone: Other DNA sequences within the sample encode an identical CDR3. The gene calls are TRBV28 and TRBJ1-1; unclear D gene. Germline CDR1 is MDHEN and CDR2 is SYDVKM. V lost 7 bases, J lost 1 base, and 4 bases lay in between. This CDR3 is built from 11 residues. Here the CDR3 reads CASTENTEAFF. CDR3 DNA: TGTGCCAGCACGGAGAACACTGAAGCTTTCTTT.

The chain recombines TRBV18 with TRBJ1-5; 7 bases align to TRBD1. With V trimmed by 0 bases and J by 6 bases, 11 bases remained unmatched. This CDR3 region has 17 residues. Germline lookup yields CDR1 KGHSH and CDR2 LQKENI. DNA of the CDR3: TGTGCCAGCTCACCACCAGGTTCCAGGGGGGAAGGTCAGCCCCAGCATTTT. Translation: CASSPPGSRGEGQPQHF.

This chain connects TRBV10-1 to TRBJ1-5, with a tentative D call TRBD1 (6 bases). Germline V gives CDR1 WNHNN, CDR2 SYGVQD (reference sequence). Trimming pared 10 bases from V and 0 bases from J, leaving 22 bases between. This CDR3 has 17 residues. The CDR3 coding sequence is TGCGCCACCGGGGGGGGGCGCAGGGGCAATAGCAATCAGCCCCAGCATTTT. Amino acids: CATGGGRRGNSNQPQHF.

The chain couples TRBV4-2 to TRBJ2-3; D gene uncertain. V was shortened by 2 bases and J by 1 base, with 7 bases between the two germline ends. The CDR3 is 14 amino acids. CDR1 is LGHNA and CDR2 is YNFKEQ in the germline V gene. In nucleotides, the CDR3 is TGTGCCAGCAGCCAATTTCCGGGCACAGATACGCAGTATTTT. Amino acid sequence: CASSQFPGTDTQYF.

The V call is TRBV5-6, the J call TRBJ2-1, with D uncertain. From germline, CDR1 is SGHDT and CDR2 YYEEEE. V was cut by 2 bases and J by 4 bases, with 7 bases left in between. The CDR3 consists of 13 residues. The DNA for the CDR3 is TGTGCCAGCAGCTTTCTTCGATACAATGAGCAGTTCTTC. Translated: CASSFLRYNEQFF.

The chain is built from TRBV6-5 and TRBJ1-5; D call uncertain. The CDR3 contains 15 residues. Per the germline V gene, CDR1 is MNHEY and CDR2 is SVGAGI. V dropped 0 bases and J dropped 3 bases, with 9 bases sitting between them. CDR3 sequence: CASSYSTQSNQPQHF. The CDR3 DNA follows: TGTGCCAGCAGTTACTCGACCCAATCCAATCAGCCCCAGCATTTT.

V is TRBV7-2 and J is TRBJ2-7, with D possibly TRBD2 on 6 matching bases. Deletions cut 7 bases from V and 3 bases from J, with 16 bases between. CDR3 size: 14 residues. Looked up from germline, CDR1 is SGHTA and CDR2 is FQGNSA. The CDR3 reads CASKPGRSGYEQYF. CDR3 nucleotides: TGTGCCAGCAAACCAGGGAGGTCCGGCTACGAGCAGTACTTC.

This chain connects TRBV29-1 to TRBJ1-1, with a tentative D call TRBD1 (5 bases). The CDR3 loop spans 14 amino acids. Trimming pared 5 bases from V and 0 bases from J, leaving 13 bases between. CDR1 and CDR2 (germline): SQVTM, ANQGSEA. This CDR3 is CSVIQVYMNTEAFF. As DNA, the CDR3 is TGCAGCGTTATACAGGTTTATATGAACACTGAAGCTTTCTTT.

The CDR3 nucleotides read TGTGCCAGCGCAAGACAGGATAATTCACCCCTCCACTTT. Translating gives CASARQDNSPLHF. This chain connects TRBV28 to TRBJ1-6; tentative D call: TRBD1 (6 bases). Trimming stripped 8 bases from V and 5 bases from J, with 10 bases between. Germline loops: CDR1 MDHEN, CDR2 SYDVKM. The CDR3 is made up of 13 amino acids.

The chain links TRBV30 to TRBJ2-5; TRBD2 aligns across 13 bases. The V segment lost 4 bases and the J segment 2 bases; nucleotides outside the gene matches: 4. Germline values: CDR1 GTSNPN, CDR2 SVGIG (reference sequence). The CDR3 contains 15 residues. DNA of the CDR3: TGTGCCTGGATCGGGACTAGCGGGGATCAAGAGACCCAGTACTTC. Translating it yields CAWIGTSGDQETQYF.

This CDR3 reads CASSLRRVNEQFF. The CDR3 bases are TGTGCCAGCAGCTTACGCAGGGTCAATGAGCAGTTCTTC. The chain joins TRBV7-9 to TRBJ2-1, with D possibly TRBD1 on 5 matching bases. Trimming cost V 2 bases and J 6 bases, with 8 bases left between them. In germline, CDR1 is SEHNR, CDR2 FQNEAQ (reference sequence). This CDR3 region has 13 residues.

The genes are TRBV9 and TRBJ1-2; no firm D call. The V end was cut by 2 bases, the J end by 6 bases, with 11 bases between. The CDR3 has 13 residues. Germline V CDR1 and CDR2: SGDLS, YYNGEE. The CDR3 DNA sequence: TGTGCCAGCAGCGTTGGGGTTGCGGATGGCTACACCTTC. This gives the protein CASSVGVADGYTF.

The genes are TRBV10-3 and TRBJ2-7, with D possibly TRBD2 on 5 matching bases. The V end lost 6 bases, the J end lost 0 bases, and 12 bases lay between the germline ends. The CDR3 covers 14 residues. From germline, CDR1 is ENHRY and CDR2 SYGVKD. The CDR3 is CAISGLNISYEQYF. The DNA for the CDR3 is TGTGCCATCAGCGGACTGAATATCTCCTACGAGCAGTACTTC.

V is TRBV28 and J is TRBJ1-5; no definite D call. CDR3 length: 16 amino acids. The V end lost 5 bases, the J end lost 0 bases, and 14 bases lay between the germline ends. Germline lookup yields CDR1 MDHEN and CDR2 SYDVKM. The chain's CDR3 is CASSLSWPASNQPQHF. The CDR3 coding sequence is TGTGCCAGCAGTCTCTCATGGCCTGCTAGCAATCAGCCCCAGCATTTT.

The chain links TRBV6-5 to TRBJ2-7, with TRBD1 identical over 7 bases. Germline V gene lookup returns CDR1 MNHEY and CDR2 SVGAGI. J was trimmed by 6 bases and V by 8 bases; bases with no gene match: 10. The CDR3 length is 13 residues. The CDR3, as DNA: TGTGCCAGCTCACAGGGGCGTCGGGCCGAGCAGTACTTC. Translation: CASSQGRRAEQYF.

The chain is built from TRBV6-1 and TRBJ2-1, with 14 bases identical to TRBD2. The V gene end was trimmed by 4 bases and the J gene end by 7 bases; junction bases not matched to a gene: 18. CDR3 length: 20 residues. Germline V gives CDR1 MNHNS, CDR2 SASEGT. CDR3 in amino acids: CASSARGLAGGAGGFNEQFF. CDR3 DNA: TGTGCCAGCAGTGCTAGAGGACTAGCGGGAGGCGCTGGGGGTTTTAATGAGCAGTTCTTC.

V gene TRBV6-6 combines with J gene TRBJ2-2; possible D gene TRBD2, 5 bases. Trimming removed 7 bases from V and 6 bases from J, with 18 bases in between. The CDR3 covers 15 residues. Germline CDR1 is MNHNY and CDR2 is SVGAGI (reference sequence). CDR3 in amino acids: CASTISGLLSGELFF. For the CDR3, the DNA is TGTGCCAGCACTATCAGCGGTCTACTTTCCGGGGAGCTGTTTTTT.

The gene calls are TRBV7-3 and TRBJ2-1; TRBD2 matches 11 bases. CDR1 and CDR2 from the germline V gene are SGHTA and FQGTGA. Trimming took 3 bases from V and 3 from J; bases not matched to a gene: 4. The CDR3 is 16 residues long. The CDR3, as DNA: TGTGCCAGCAGCTTTCGTAGCGGGGGGGACTACAATGAGCAGTTCTTC. Its protein is CASSFRSGGDYNEQFF.

V gene TRBV2 combines with J gene TRBJ2-5; no reliable D call. Looked up from germline, CDR1 is SNHLY and CDR2 is FYNNEI. The CDR3 is 11 amino acids. V was pared by 5 bases and J by 1 base, with 2 bases between. The CDR3: CASSPQETQYF. The CDR3 DNA is TGTGCCAGCAGTCCCCAAGAGACCCAGTACTTC.

The rearrangement joins TRBV29-1 to TRBJ2-7; TRBD2 agrees at 10 bases. Germline loops: CDR1 SQVTM, CDR2 ANQGSEA. Trimming at V came to 4 bases and at J to 8 bases, leaving 8 bases not matched to a gene. The CDR3 is made up of 13 amino acids. CDR3 protein: CSVGNLAGAKQYF. The DNA for the CDR3 is TGCAGCGTTGGAAACCTAGCGGGAGCGAAGCAGTACTTC.

The chain has TRBV7-2 and TRBJ1-4; D gene uncertain. This CDR3 contains 15 residues. V was shortened by 1 base and J by 1 base, with 7 bases between the two germline ends. Germline V gene sequence: CDR1 SGHTA, CDR2 FQGNSA. CDR3 DNA: TGTGCCAGCAGCTTAGGGCAGATAACTAATGAAAAACTGTTTTTT. This sequence encodes CASSLGQITNEKLFF.

The chain recombines TRBV27 with TRBJ2-7, with unresolved D. CDR3 length: 13 amino acids. Trimming cost V 1 base and J 2 bases, with 6 bases left between them. Looked up from germline, CDR1 is MNHEY and CDR2 is SMNVEV (reference sequence). CDR3 sequence reads: CASSLYRAYEQYF. CDR3 DNA: TGTGCCAGCAGTTTATACAGAGCCTACGAGCAGTACTTC.

In nucleotides, the CDR3 is TGTGCCAGCAGTATCAGAACCGGGGAGCTGTTTTTT. Translated, it gives CASSIRTGELFF. The chain has TRBV9 and TRBJ2-2; no firm D call. The CDR3 is 12 residues long. CDR1 and CDR2 (germline): SGDLS, YYNGEE. V shed 5 bases and J shed 5 bases, with 7 bases lying between them.

This sequence joins TRBV6-1 and TRBJ2-5, with TRBD1 matching over 9 bases. Losses at the gene ends were 1 base for V and 5 bases for J; bases not matched to a gene: 2. This CDR3 is built from 14 residues. Germline-derived CDR1 and CDR2 are MNHNS and SASEGT. As DNA, the CDR3 is TGTGCCAGCAGTGAAGATACAGGGGGCGAGACCCAGTACTTC. It is translated as CASSEDTGGETQYF.

CDR3 sequence: CASSFGQEYYNEQFF. The CDR3 region has the DNA TGTGCCAGCAGCTTTGGGCAGGAGTACTATAATGAGCAGTTCTTC. V usage is TRBV7-2 and J usage is TRBJ2-1; D is ambiguous. Trimming removed 3 bases from V and 7 bases from J, with 16 bases in between. Germline V gene sequence: CDR1 SGHTA, CDR2 FQGNSA. This CDR3 contains 15 residues.